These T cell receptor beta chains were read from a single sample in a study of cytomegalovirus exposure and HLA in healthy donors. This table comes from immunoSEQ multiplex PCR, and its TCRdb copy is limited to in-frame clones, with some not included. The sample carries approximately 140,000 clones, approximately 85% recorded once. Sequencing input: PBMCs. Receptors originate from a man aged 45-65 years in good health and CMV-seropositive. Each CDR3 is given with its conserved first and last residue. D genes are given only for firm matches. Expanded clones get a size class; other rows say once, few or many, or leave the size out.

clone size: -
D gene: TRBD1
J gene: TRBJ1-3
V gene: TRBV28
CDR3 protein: CASRRTGVSGNTIYF
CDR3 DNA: TGTGCCAGCAGACGTACAGGGGTCTCTGGAAACACCATATATTTT

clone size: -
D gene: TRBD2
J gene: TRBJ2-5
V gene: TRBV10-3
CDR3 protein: CAIRGTSVTQYF
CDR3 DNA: TGTGCCATCAGGGGGACTAGCGTGACCCAGTACTTC

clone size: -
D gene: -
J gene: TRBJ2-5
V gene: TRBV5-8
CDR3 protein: CASSLRQADPETQYF
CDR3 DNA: TGTGCCAGCAGCTTGCGACAGGCGGATCCGGAGACCCAGTACTTC

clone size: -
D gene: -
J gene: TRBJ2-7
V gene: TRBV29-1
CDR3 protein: CSVAWTTRGEQYF
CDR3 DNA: TGCAGCGTGGCCTGGACTACCCGGGGCGAGCAGTACTTC

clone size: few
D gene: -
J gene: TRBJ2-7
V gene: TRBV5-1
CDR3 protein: CASSFDSTYEQYF
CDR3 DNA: TGCGCCAGCAGCTTCGACTCCACCTACGAGCAGTACTTC

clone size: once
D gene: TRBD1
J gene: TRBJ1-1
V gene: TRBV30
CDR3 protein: CAWNGQVGTEAFF
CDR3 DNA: TGTGCCTGGAACGGACAGGTAGGCACTGAAGCTTTCTTT

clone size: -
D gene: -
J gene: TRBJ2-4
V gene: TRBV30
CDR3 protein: CAWSAGGNIQYF
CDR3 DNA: TGTGCCTGGAGTGCCGGGGGAAACATTCAGTACTTC

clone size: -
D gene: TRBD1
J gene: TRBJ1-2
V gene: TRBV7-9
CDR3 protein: CSSSPMGQGYGYTF
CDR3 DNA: TGTTCCAGCAGCCCCATGGGACAGGGATATGGCTACACCTTC

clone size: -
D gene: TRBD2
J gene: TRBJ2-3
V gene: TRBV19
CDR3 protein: CASSVSGRETDTQYF
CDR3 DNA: TGTGCCAGTAGTGTTAGCGGGAGGGAGACAGATACGCAGTATTTT

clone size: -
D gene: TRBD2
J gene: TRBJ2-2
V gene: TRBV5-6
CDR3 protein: CASSLGLAGFGGELFF
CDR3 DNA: TGTGCCAGCAGCCTGGGACTAGCGGGATTCGGCGGGGAGCTGTTTTTT

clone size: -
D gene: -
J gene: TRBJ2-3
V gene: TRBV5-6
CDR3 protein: CASSLRLASDTQYF
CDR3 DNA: TGTGCCAGCAGCTTGAGGCTAGCCTCTGATACGCAGTATTTT

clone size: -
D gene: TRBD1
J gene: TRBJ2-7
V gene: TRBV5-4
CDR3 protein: CASSSTGSYEQYF
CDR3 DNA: TGTGCCAGCAGTTCGACAGGGTCCTACGAGCAGTACTTC

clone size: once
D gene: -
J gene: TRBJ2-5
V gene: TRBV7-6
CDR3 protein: CASSPRTQETQYF
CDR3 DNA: TGTGCCAGCAGCCCCAGGACTCAAGAGACCCAGTACTTC

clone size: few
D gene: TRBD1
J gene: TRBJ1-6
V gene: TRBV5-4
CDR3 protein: CASSLPPGQNNSPLHF
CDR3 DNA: TGTGCCAGCAGCCTACCTCCGGGACAGAATAATTCACCCCTCCACTTT

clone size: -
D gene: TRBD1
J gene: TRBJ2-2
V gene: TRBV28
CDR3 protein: CASSPYLRTGSGAGELFF
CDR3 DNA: TGTGCCAGCAGTCCCTACCTCAGGACAGGGTCAGGCGCCGGGGAGCTGTTTTTT

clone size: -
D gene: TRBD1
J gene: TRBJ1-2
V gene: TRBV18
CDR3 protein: CASSTTGEYGYTF
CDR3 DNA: TGTGCCAGCTCCACGACAGGGGAGTACGGCTACACCTTC

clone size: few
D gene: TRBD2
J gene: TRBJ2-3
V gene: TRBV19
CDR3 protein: CASSIEAGRGGTQYF
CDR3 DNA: TGTGCCAGTAGTATAGAGGCGGGCCGCGGGGGTACGCAGTATTTT

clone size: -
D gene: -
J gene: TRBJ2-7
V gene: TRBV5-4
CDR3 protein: CASSSLPGSHEQYF
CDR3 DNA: TGTGCCAGCAGCTCCTTGCCGGGATCCCACGAGCAGTACTTC

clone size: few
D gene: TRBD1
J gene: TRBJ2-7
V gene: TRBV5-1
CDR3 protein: CASSSPGQGAYEQYF
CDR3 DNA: TGCGCCAGCAGCTCACCGGGACAGGGGGCCTACGAGCAGTACTTC

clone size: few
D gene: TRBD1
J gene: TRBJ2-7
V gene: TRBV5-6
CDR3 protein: CASSGTGGYEQYF
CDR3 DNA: TGTGCCAGCAGTGGGACAGGGGGGTACGAGCAGTACTTC

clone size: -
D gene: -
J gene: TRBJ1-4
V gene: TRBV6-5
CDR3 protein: CASSQSDRDEKLFF
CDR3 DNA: TGTGCCAGCAGTCAATCGGACAGAGATGAAAAACTGTTTTTT

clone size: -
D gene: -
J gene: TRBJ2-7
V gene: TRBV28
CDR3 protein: CASSTPRRPYEQYF
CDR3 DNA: TGTGCCAGCAGTACCCCGCGGCGCCCCTACGAGCAGTACTTC

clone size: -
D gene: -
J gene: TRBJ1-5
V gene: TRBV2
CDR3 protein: CASSDHYQPQHF
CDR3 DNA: TGTGCCAGCAGTGATCATTATCAGCCCCAGCATTTT

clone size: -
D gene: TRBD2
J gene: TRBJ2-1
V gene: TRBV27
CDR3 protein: CATRDYDPYNEQFF
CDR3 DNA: TGTGCCACCCGGGACTACGACCCCTACAATGAGCAGTTCTTC

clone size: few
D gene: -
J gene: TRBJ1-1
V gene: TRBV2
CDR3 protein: CASTGGEGTEAFF
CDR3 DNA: TGTGCCAGCACGGGCGGGGAGGGAACTGAAGCTTTCTTT

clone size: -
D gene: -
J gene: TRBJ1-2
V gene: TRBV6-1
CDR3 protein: CASSPITGNYGYTF
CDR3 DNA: TGTGCCAGCAGTCCAATTACAGGGAACTATGGCTACACCTTC

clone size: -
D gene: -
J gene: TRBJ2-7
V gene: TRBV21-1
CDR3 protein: CASTTGLAGGPEQYF
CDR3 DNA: TGTGCCAGCACCACCGGACTAGCGGGAGGGCCCGAGCAGTACTTC

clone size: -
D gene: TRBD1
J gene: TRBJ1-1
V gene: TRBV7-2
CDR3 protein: CASSQQGGNTEAFF
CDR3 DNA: TGTGCCAGCAGCCAACAGGGGGGGAACACTGAAGCTTTCTTT

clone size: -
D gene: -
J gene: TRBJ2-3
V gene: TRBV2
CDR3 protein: CASRSADTQYF
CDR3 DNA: TGTGCCAGTCGGTCCGCGGATACGCAGTATTTT

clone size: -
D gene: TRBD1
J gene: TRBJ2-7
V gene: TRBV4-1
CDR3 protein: CASSPGQGARYEQYF
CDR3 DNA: TGCGCCAGCAGCCCCGGACAGGGGGCGCGGTACGAGCAGTACTTC